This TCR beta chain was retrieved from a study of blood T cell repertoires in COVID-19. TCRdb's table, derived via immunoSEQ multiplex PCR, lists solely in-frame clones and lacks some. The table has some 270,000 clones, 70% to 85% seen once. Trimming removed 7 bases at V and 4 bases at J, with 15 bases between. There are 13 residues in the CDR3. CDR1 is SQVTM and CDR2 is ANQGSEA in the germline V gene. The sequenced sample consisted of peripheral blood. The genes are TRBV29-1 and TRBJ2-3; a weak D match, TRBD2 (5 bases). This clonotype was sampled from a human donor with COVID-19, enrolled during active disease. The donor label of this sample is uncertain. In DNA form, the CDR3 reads TGCAGCGCTCTAGGAGGATACTCAGATACGCAGTATTTT. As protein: CSALGGYSDTQYF.